This TCR beta chain is from a study of cytomegalovirus exposure and HLA in healthy donors. Overall study results and limits: The authors judged a highly shared variant cluster likely a sequencing artifact. Accurate prediction of most subjects' HLA-A and HLA-B alleles from TCR beta sequences was reported.

This clone was observed a few times. What it recognizes is unknown. The germline V and J ends were trimmed by 2 bases and 2 bases, with 14 bases remaining between them. The CDR3 loop spans 16 amino acids. Germline CDR1 MNHNY, CDR2 SVGAGI (reference sequence). The PCR ran on 60 Vbeta and 13 Jbeta primers. Measured with immunoSEQ multiplex PCR; TCRdb has only the in-frame clones, and not every one. Of about 130,000 clones in the sample, around 70% were seen once. Sequenced material: PBMCs. The sequence derives from a man aged 30-40 years in good health and CMV-seronegative. The chain has TRBV6-6 and TRBJ2-3; no clear D. The CDR3: CASSYGPSRPTDTQYF. In DNA, the CDR3 is TGTGCCAGCAGTTACGGGCCGTCTCGGCCCACAGATACGCAGTATTTT.